Below, 14 T cell receptor beta chains from the same sample are listed, as sequenced in a study of T-cell reconstitution after alpha-beta-depleted transplantation in children. Unique molecular identifiers were incorporated when the TCRbeta library was constructed. TCRdb re-analysed the PCR reads in MiXCR, keeping a single row per CDR3 protein. The sample gives around 370,000 distinct CDR3 sequences, approximately 10% of which show up once; about 2.3% is in the top ten. This sample comprised PBMCs from the stem cell graft donor, obtained from the stem cell graft. These receptors were taken from a human donor who donated a stem cell graft to a child with acute lymphoblastic leukemia.

This clonotype has a count of ten or more. The rearrangement links TRBV7-2 to TRBJ2-7, with 10 bases matching TRBD1. Germline CDR1 SGHTA, CDR2 FQGNSA. The ends lost 5 bases at V and 3 bases at J; junction bases unmatched: 4. The CDR3 is 14 residues long. CDR3 nucleotide sequence: TGTGCCAGCAGCATTGACAGGGGGCTCTACGAGCAGTACTTC. It specifies CASSIDRGLYEQYF.

The chain has TRBV6-5 and TRBJ2-4; possibly TRBD2 for D (6 bases). V gave up 0 bases and J gave up 1 base, with 16 bases separating them. The germline CDR1 and CDR2 sequences are MNHEY and SVGAGI. This CDR3 region has 18 residues. This CDR3 is CASSYSGTDFFAKNIQYF. The CDR3 DNA sequence: TGTGCCAGCAGTTACTCGGGGACTGATTTTTTTGCCAAAAACATTCAGTACTTC.

The chain couples TRBV12-3 or TRBV12-4 to TRBJ2-3; the match to TRBD1 covers 7 bases. CDR3 size: 16 residues. V lost 6 bases to trimming and J lost 2 bases; unmatched junction nucleotides: 11. DNA of the CDR3: TGTGCCAGCAGCGCCAGGGGGACAGCCTACACAGATACGCAGTATTTT. It yields the protein CASSARGTAYTDTQYF.

This clonotype was recorded many times. The chain has TRBV3-1 and TRBJ2-2; 8 bases agree with TRBD2. Germline lookup yields CDR1 LGHDT and CDR2 YNNKEL (reference sequence). With 4 bases clipped from V and 6 bases from J, the junction kept 7 bases outside the gene matches. The CDR3 is 15 residues long. The CDR3 bases are TGTGCCAGCAGCCTTCGAGCGGGAGCCTCCGGGGAGCTGTTTTTT. This gives the protein CASSLRAGASGELFF.

V and J are TRBV20-1 and TRBJ2-2; no definite D call. The CDR3 covers 14 residues. CDR1 and CDR2 (germline): DFQATT, SNEGSKA (reference sequence). CDR3 nucleotide sequence: TGCAGCCATCCGTGTGGCCGACGCACCGGGGAGCTGTTTTTT. Protein sequence: CSHPCGRRTGELFF.

Only a few counts were recorded for this clonotype. The J gene is TRBJ1-1, the V gene TRBV7-8; D possibly corresponds to TRBD1 (6 bases). The CDR3 length is 17 residues. V was shortened by 2 bases and J by 0 bases, with 16 bases between the two germline ends. CDR1 is SGHVS and CDR2 is FQNEAQ in the germline V gene. CDR3 nucleotide sequence: TGTGCCAGCAGCTTATTTACCCCGGGACATATGAACACTGAAGCTTTCTTT. Protein product: CASSLFTPGHMNTEAFF.

This clonotype was seen a handful of times. The genes are TRBV5-1 and TRBJ2-2; D gene unclear. CDR1 is SGHRS, CDR2 YFSETQ, per germline. Deletions cut 0 bases from V and 6 bases from J, with 12 bases between. CDR3 length: 15 amino acids. CDR3 nucleotides: TGCGCCAGCAGCTTGGAGTCCCAAAAGGCCGGGGAGCTGTTTTTT. It is translated as CASSLESQKAGELFF.

There are many counts of this clonotype. This chain uses TRBV20-1 with TRBJ1-4, with 7 bases lining up with TRBD1. CDR1 and CDR2 from the germline V gene are DFQATT and SNEGSKA (reference sequence). V trimming: 1 base; J trimming: 8 bases; junction bases outside the gene matches: 10. The CDR3 totals 15 residues. This CDR3 is CSARGVHRGEEKLFF. In DNA, the CDR3 is TGCAGTGCTAGAGGGGTTCACAGGGGTGAGGAAAAACTGTTTTTT.

The chain combines TRBV7-9 with TRBJ2-1; 11 nucleotides align to TRBD2. V lost 5 bases and J lost 4; bases outside the gene matches: 7. Germline lookup yields CDR1 SEHNR and CDR2 FQNEAQ (reference sequence). The CDR3 contains 16 residues. In DNA form, the CDR3 reads TGTGCCAGCAGCCCTCGGACTAGCGGGCGATACAATGAGCAGTTCTTC. Its translation: CASSPRTSGRYNEQFF. Supplemented by reference TRBV7-9 and TRBJ2-1, the full variable domain reads DTGVSQNPRHKITKRGQNVTFRCDPISEHNRLYWYRQTLGQGPEFLTYFQNEAQLEKSRLLSDRFSAERPKGSFSTLEIQRTEQGDSAMYLCASSPRTSGRYNEQFFGPGTRLTVL.

CDR3 sequence (DNA): TGTGCCACCGATTCGGGAATTTCCTACAATGAGCAGTTCTTC. Translation: CATDSGISYNEQFF. This chain connects TRBV15 to TRBJ2-1; D may be TRBD2 (5 bases). Germline V gene sequence: CDR1 LNHNV, CDR2 YYDKDF (reference sequence). This CDR3 contains 14 residues. Trimming removed 8 bases from V and 1 base from J, with 12 bases in between.

This clonotype has a count of ten or more. One end of the junction does not line up with germline, which may come from a read error. This chain links TRBV5-1 with TRBJ2-1; D may correspond to TRBD1 or TRBD2 (6 bases each). This CDR3 comprises 13 residues. CDR1 is SGHRS, CDR2 YFSETQ, per germline. The CDR3 region is CASSLGGDNEQFF. Here the CDR3 DNA reads TGTGCCAGCAGCCTCGGGGGCGACAATGAGCAGTTCTTC.

This clonotype came up a few times. CDR3 nucleotides: TGTGCCAGCGGTGGACTAGCGGGTCGCTACGAGCAGTACTTC. As protein: CASGGLAGRYEQYF. The V gene is TRBV28, the J gene TRBJ2-7; 11 nucleotides match TRBD2. This CDR3 spans 14 amino acids. Germline CDR1 reads MDHEN; CDR2 reads SYDVKM. J was trimmed by 3 bases and V by 8 bases; bases with no gene match: 6.

The gene calls are TRBV20-1 and TRBJ2-7; 11 bases are a match to TRBD1. This CDR3 region has 16 residues. From germline, CDR1 is DFQATT and CDR2 SNEGSKA (reference sequence). V lost 6 bases to trimming and J lost 6 bases; unmatched junction nucleotides: 16. The CDR3 bases are TGCAGTGCCCGGGACAGGGGGTTTTCGGGCTCGTCCGAGCAGTACTTC. Its protein product is CSARDRGFSGSSEQYF.

The chain links TRBV6-1 to TRBJ2-7, with D tentatively TRBD2 (6 bases). Per germline, CDR1 MNHNS and CDR2 SASEGT. V was clipped by 0 bases and J by 5 bases, with 17 bases between them. The CDR3 sequence is 16 residues long. CDR3 sequence (DNA): TGTGCCAGCAGTGAAGCGCGGAGGGGAGGTTTGAACGAGCAGTACTTC. As protein: CASSEARRGGLNEQYF.